Detailed here is one T cell receptor (beta chain). This sample was taken from a study of control samples from healthy donors and cancer patients. TCRdb's copy holds only in-frame clones and misses some; the assay was immunoSEQ multiplex PCR. The sample includes nearly 55,000 clones, approximately 95% seen only once; the top ten take around 1.9%. The CDR3 runs 13 residues. Looked up from germline, CDR1 is SGHTA and CDR2 is FQGTGA. Trimming shortened V by 2 bases and J by 5 bases, and 7 bases separated the two germline ends. The chain couples TRBV7-3 to TRBJ2-1, with a weak D call TRBD2 (6 bases). The origin of this receptor is a woman in her 30s in good health. The specimen was blood. In nucleotides, the CDR3 is TGTGCCAGCAGCTTATCGGGGGACAATGAGCAGTTCTTC. Its translation is CASSLSGDNEQFF.